These 23 T cell receptor beta chains originate from one sample sequenced in a study of shared clonotypes between healthy human individuals. Data came from immunoSEQ multiplex PCR; TCRdb stores just in-frame clones and leaves some out. The table has 1.5 million to 1.9 million clones, 98% seen once. The sequencing sample was made of naive CD4+ T cells sorted from blood. The subset: CD45RA+ positively selected. Source of these receptors: a man aged 25-40 years in good health.

A word on this clone: Other nucleotide sequences from this sample produce the same CDR3. The chain recombines TRBV18 with TRBJ1-5; D is undetermined. Germline V gives CDR1 KGHSH, CDR2 LQKENI. Trimming took 1 base from V and 5 from J, leaving 9 bases between them. The CDR3 is made up of 14 amino acids. This chain's CDR3 is CASSPQGSYQPQHF. The CDR3 bases are TGTGCCAGCTCACCACAGGGTTCCTATCAGCCCCAGCATTTT.

This sequence joins TRBV5-1 and TRBJ2-5; 14 nucleotides agree with TRBD2. Per the germline V gene, CDR1 is SGHRS and CDR2 is YFSETQ. Unmatched junction bases numbered 16, after V lost 3 bases and J lost 6 bases. The CDR3 extends over 19 amino acids. CDR3 region: CASSSTIPGLAGAEQTQYF. CDR3 in DNA: TGCGCCAGCAGCTCCACCATTCCGGGACTAGCGGGAGCTGAGCAGACCCAGTACTTC.

CDR3 DNA sequence: TGTGCCAGCAGCCCAAATCCTAGCGGGAGTCGTACCGGGGAGCTGTTTTTT. Encoded protein: CASSPNPSGSRTGELFF. The rearrangement uses TRBV11-2 and TRBJ2-2, with 10 bases fitting TRBD2. Germline CDR1 reads SGHAT; CDR2 reads FQNNGV. J was trimmed by 5 bases and V by 5 bases; bases with no gene match: 11. The CDR3 has 17 residues. Full variable domain (outside the CDR3, taken from reference TRBV11-2 and TRBJ2-2): EAGVAQSPRYKIIEKRQSVAFWCNPISGHATLYWYQQILGQGPKLLIQFQNNGVVDDSQLPKDRFSAERLKGVDSTLKIQPAKLEDSAVYLCASSPNPSGSRTGELFFGEGSRLTVL.

The chain is built from TRBV5-4 and TRBJ2-3; 8 bases match TRBD2. Trimming cost V 5 bases and J 2 bases; bases outside gene matches: 7. The CDR3 is made up of 15 amino acids. The germline V gene has CDR1 SGHNT and CDR2 YYREEE (reference sequence). CDR3 coding DNA: TGTGCCAGCAGAGTTGCGGGAGGAAACACAGATACGCAGTATTTT. Protein: CASRVAGGNTDTQYF.

The chain links TRBV7-8 to TRBJ2-7; D may be TRBD2 (5 bases). In germline, CDR1 is SGHVS, CDR2 FQNEAQ. V gave up 0 bases and J gave up 3 bases, with 9 bases separating them. The CDR3 runs to 14 residues. This chain's CDR3 is CASSLARDLYEQYF. Here the CDR3 DNA reads TGTGCCAGCAGCTTAGCTCGGGATCTCTACGAGCAGTACTTC.

The rearrangement uses TRBV18 and TRBJ1-1; a possible D gene is TRBD1 (5 bases). The ends were cut back, 6 bases at V and 0 bases at J, with 11 bases in the middle. CDR1 and CDR2 (germline): KGHSH, LQKENI. There are 14 residues in the CDR3. In nucleotides, the CDR3 is TGTGCCAGCTCTCCCGCAGGGCTGAACACTGAAGCTTTCTTT. Protein product: CASSPAGLNTEAFF. The full variable domain, completed using reference TRBV18 and TRBJ1-1, is NAGVMQNPRHLVRRRGQEARLRCSPMKGHSHVYWYRQLPEEGLKFMVYLQKENIIDESGMPKERFSAEFPKEGPSILRIQQVVRGDSAAYFCASSPAGLNTEAFFGQGTRLTVV.

The gene calls are TRBV6-1 and TRBJ2-2; 7 bases align to TRBD1. The CDR3 contains 15 residues. The V gene end was trimmed by 4 bases and the J gene end by 4 bases; junction bases not matched to a gene: 6. CDR1 and CDR2 from the germline V gene are MNHNS and SASEGT. CDR3 in amino acids: CASSVGTETTGELFF. Here the CDR3 DNA reads TGTGCCAGCAGTGTGGGGACAGAGACCACCGGGGAGCTGTTTTTT.

This chain joins TRBV6-5 and TRBJ2-7; D is undetermined. Per germline, CDR1 MNHEY and CDR2 SVGAGI. The V gene lost 6 bases and the J gene lost 1 base, with 16 bases spanning the gap. The CDR3 sequence is 15 residues long. The CDR3 nucleotides read TGTGCCAGCAGCGTCGGAAAGGGTTTTTCCTACGAGCAGTACTTC. Its protein product is CASSVGKGFSYEQYF.

V and J are TRBV11-2 and TRBJ2-7; TRBD1 agrees at 7 bases. J was trimmed by 0 bases and V by 5 bases; bases with no gene match: 7. This CDR3 region has 15 residues. Germline CDR1 reads SGHAT; CDR2 reads FQNNGV. CDR3 region: CASSLPGQFSYEQYF. In DNA, the CDR3 is TGTGCCAGCAGCCTACCGGGACAGTTCTCCTACGAGCAGTACTTC.

This chain links TRBV6-1 with TRBJ2-2; 10 positions match TRBD2. The CDR3 sequence is 16 residues long. V lost 2 bases, J lost 6 bases, and 6 bases stayed unmatched. Germline-derived CDR1 and CDR2 are MNHNS and SASEGT. Here the CDR3 reads CASSELPSGSAGELFF. The CDR3 bases are TGTGCCAGCAGTGAACTGCCTAGCGGGAGTGCCGGGGAGCTGTTTTTT.

This clone was observed once. The genes are TRBV28 and TRBJ1-4, with no clear D. The CDR3 has 16 residues. CDR1 is MDHEN and CDR2 is SYDVKM in the germline V gene. V lost 6 bases to trimming and J lost 2 bases, with 16 bases between them. The CDR3 nucleotides read TGTGCCAGCAGCTTCTTGGGCGCCGCCACTAATGAAAAACTGTTTTTT. Its protein is CASSFLGAATNEKLFF.

The V and J genes are TRBV10-2 and TRBJ2-2; D is possibly TRBD1 (5 bases). In germline, CDR1 is WSHSY, CDR2 SAAADI. The V end lost 3 bases, the J end lost 2 bases, and 10 bases lay between the germline ends. CDR3 length equals 15 residues. The CDR3 loop reads CASSERQGNTGELFF. CDR3 in DNA: TGCGCCAGCAGTGAACGGCAGGGTAACACCGGGGAGCTGTTTTTT.

The chain joins TRBV28 to TRBJ1-5; no clear D gene. The CDR3 sequence is 14 residues long. Looked up from germline, CDR1 is MDHEN and CDR2 is SYDVKM. V was clipped by 2 bases and J by 3 bases, with 8 bases between them. CDR3 sequence (DNA): TGTGCCAGCAGTTTAAGGCCAAACAATCAGCCCCAGCATTTT. This encodes CASSLRPNNQPQHF.

The rearrangement uses TRBV27 and TRBJ2-2, with 11 nucleotides matching TRBD2. The V gene's germline CDR1 is MNHEY and CDR2 SMNVEV (reference sequence). J lost 6 bases, V lost 0 bases, and 6 bases had no gene match. The CDR3 totals 17 residues. This chain's CDR3 is CASSLSRASGRSGELFF. Here the CDR3 DNA reads TGTGCCAGCAGTTTATCGAGGGCTAGCGGGAGGTCCGGGGAGCTGTTTTTT.

V is TRBV25-1 and J is TRBJ2-7; the match to TRBD2 covers 8 bases. Looked up from germline, CDR1 is MGHDK and CDR2 is SYGVNS. The J segment lost 5 bases and the V segment lost 4 bases, leaving 10 bases of the junction unmatched. This CDR3 is 15 amino acids long. CDR3 DNA: TGTGCCAGCAGTGCCCTACCAGCGGGAGAAGACGAGCAGTACTTC. This translates into CASSALPAGEDEQYF.

The V and J genes are TRBV5-1 and TRBJ2-2; 8 nucleotides agree with TRBD2. The CDR3 is 16 amino acids. From germline, CDR1 is SGHRS and CDR2 YFSETQ. After removal of 2 bases from V and 2 bases from J, the junction contained 5 bases not matched to a gene. The CDR3 sequence is CASSFYTSGNTGELFF. In nucleotides, the CDR3 is TGCGCCAGCAGCTTTTATACTAGCGGAAACACCGGGGAGCTGTTTTTT.

The chain joins TRBV28 to TRBJ2-1; 7 bases are shared with TRBD2. After removal of 4 bases from V and 5 bases from J, the junction contained 5 bases not matched to a gene. From germline, CDR1 is MDHEN and CDR2 SYDVKM. This CDR3 has 14 amino acids. Here the CDR3 DNA reads TGTGCCAGCAGTTCCGGGACTACTAACAATGAGCAGTTCTTC. This translates into CASSSGTTNNEQFF.

The V and J genes are TRBV6-5 and TRBJ2-7; D gene ambiguous. This CDR3 is 15 amino acids long. Trimming shortened V by 0 bases and J by 4 bases, and 13 bases separated the two germline ends. Germline V gene sequence: CDR1 MNHEY, CDR2 SVGAGI. CDR3 in amino acids: CASSYSIPGAYEQYF. Here the CDR3 DNA reads TGTGCCAGCAGTTACTCGATCCCAGGTGCATACGAGCAGTACTTC.

J is TRBJ2-3 and V is TRBV7-2; either TRBD1 or TRBD2 may fit D (6 bases each). Germline CDR1 is SGHTA and CDR2 is FQGNSA. V gave up 6 bases and J gave up 0 bases, with 16 bases separating them. The CDR3 length is 16 residues. CDR3 bases: TGTGCCAGCAGTTATGCGGGGACACCTAGCACAGATACGCAGTATTTT. Amino acid sequence: CASSYAGTPSTDTQYF. Drawing the rest from reference TRBV7-2 and TRBJ2-3, the complete variable domain is GAGVSQSPSNKVTEKGKDVELRCDPISGHTALYWYRQSLGQGLEFLIYFQGNSAPDKSGLPSDRFSAERTGGSVSTLTIQRTQQEDSAVYLCASSYAGTPSTDTQYFGPGTRLTVL.

This sequence joins TRBV6-5 and TRBJ2-2; 7 nucleotides match TRBD2. Germline trimming cut 7 bases from V and 5 bases from J; bases unmatched to any gene: 10. The CDR3 extends over 15 amino acids. Per germline, CDR1 MNHEY and CDR2 SVGAGI. The DNA of the CDR3 is TGTGCCAGCACCCCAGGCGGGAGTTTTACCGGGGAGCTGTTTTTT. This gives the protein CASTPGGSFTGELFF.

Concerning this clone: Other DNA sequences within the sample encode an identical CDR3. The chain has TRBV5-1 and TRBJ2-5; 10 positions agree with TRBD2. J gave up 2 bases and V 4 bases, and 2 bases lay outside the gene matches. Germline CDR1 is SGHRS and CDR2 is YFSETQ. The CDR3 length is 14 residues. CDR3 loop: CASSLGLAQETQYF. DNA of the CDR3: TGCGCCAGCAGCCTGGGACTAGCGCAAGAGACCCAGTACTTC.

The CDR3 sequence: CASTRGQGNTEAFF. DNA for the CDR3: TGCGCCAGCACCAGGGGGCAGGGGAACACTGAAGCTTTCTTT. This chain joins TRBV5-1 and TRBJ1-1; 8 bases map to TRBD1. Germline trimming cut 6 bases from V and 1 base from J; bases unmatched to any gene: 5. The CDR3 has 14 amino acids. Germline V gene sequence: CDR1 SGHRS, CDR2 YFSETQ.

This clone was recorded only once. The rearrangement links TRBV19 to TRBJ2-7; a weak D match, TRBD2 (5 bases). V was pared by 8 bases and J by 2 bases, with 16 bases between. The CDR3 length is 14 residues. CDR1 and CDR2 from the germline V gene are LNHDA and SQIVND (reference sequence). The CDR3 loop reads CASSRVGGPYEQYF. DNA of the CDR3: TGTGCCAGTTCCCGGGTAGGAGGACCCTACGAGCAGTACTTC.